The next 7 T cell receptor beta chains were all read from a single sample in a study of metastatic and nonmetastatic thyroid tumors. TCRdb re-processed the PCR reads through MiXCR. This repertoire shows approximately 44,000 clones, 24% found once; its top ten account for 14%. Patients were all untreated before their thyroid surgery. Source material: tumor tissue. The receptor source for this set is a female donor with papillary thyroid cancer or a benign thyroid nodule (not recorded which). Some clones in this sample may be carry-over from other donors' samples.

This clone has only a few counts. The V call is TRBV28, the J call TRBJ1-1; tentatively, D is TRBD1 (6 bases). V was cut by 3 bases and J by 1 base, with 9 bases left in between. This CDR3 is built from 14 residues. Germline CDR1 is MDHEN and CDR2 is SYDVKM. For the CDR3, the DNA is TGTGCCAGCAGTTTGTGGGGGGCGAACACTGAAGCTTTCTTT. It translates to CASSLWGANTEAFF.

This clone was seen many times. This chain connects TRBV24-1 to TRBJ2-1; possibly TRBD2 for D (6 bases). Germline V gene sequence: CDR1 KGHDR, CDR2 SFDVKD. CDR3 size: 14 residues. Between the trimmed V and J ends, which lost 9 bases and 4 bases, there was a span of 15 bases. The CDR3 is CATDAGPLYNEQFF. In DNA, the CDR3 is TGTGCCACCGATGCGGGACCATTATACAATGAGCAGTTCTTC.

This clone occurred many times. The CDR3 spells CASSLARDAEAFF. CDR3 DNA sequence: TGTGCCAGCAGCTTAGCGAGGGACGCTGAAGCTTTCTTT. The V call is TRBV7-9, the J call TRBJ1-1; tentative D call: TRBD1 (5 bases). The CDR3 runs to 13 residues. The germline V gene has CDR1 SEHNR and CDR2 FQNEAQ (reference sequence). V lost 0 bases to trimming and J lost 6 bases, with 8 bases between them.

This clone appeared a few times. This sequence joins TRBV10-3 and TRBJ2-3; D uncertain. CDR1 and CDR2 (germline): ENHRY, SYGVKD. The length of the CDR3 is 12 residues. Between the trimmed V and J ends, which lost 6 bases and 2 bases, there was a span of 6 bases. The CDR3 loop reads CAIRSDTDTQYF. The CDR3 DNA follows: TGTGCCATCAGGAGCGACACAGATACGCAGTATTTT.

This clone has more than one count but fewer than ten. CDR3 region: CASSHGDRNYGYTF. CDR3 nucleotides: TGCGCCAGCAGCCATGGGGACAGGAACTATGGCTACACCTTC. This rearrangement joins TRBV5-1 to TRBJ1-2; 8 bases match TRBD1. Per the germline V gene, CDR1 is SGHRS and CDR2 is YFSETQ. This CDR3 has 14 residues. The junction had 4 bases not matched to a gene; V was cut back by 4 bases and J by 2 bases.

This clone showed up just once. The CDR3 nucleotides are TGTGCCAGCAGCTCCCGACTAGCGGGAGGGACTGGGGCCAACGTCCTGACTTTC. This encodes CASSSRLAGGTGANVLTF. The rearrangement uses TRBV7-3 and TRBJ2-6; TRBD2 agrees at 14 bases. This CDR3 region has 18 residues. V lost 4 bases to trimming and J lost 2 bases; unmatched junction nucleotides: 4. CDR1 and CDR2 (germline): SGHTA, FQGTGA.

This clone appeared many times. The CDR3 sequence: CSARAGGTYEQYF. The CDR3 DNA reads as TGCAGTGCTAGGGCGGGAGGGACCTACGAGCAGTACTTC. This sequence joins TRBV20-1 and TRBJ2-7, with TRBD2 matching 9 bases. The junction had 2 bases not matched to a gene; V was cut back by 3 bases and J by 2 bases. From germline, CDR1 is DFQATT and CDR2 SNEGSKA (reference sequence). CDR3 length equals 13 residues.